This entry lists 12 T cell receptor beta chains sequenced from one sample in a study of spatial heterogeneity in lung cancer. TCRdb analysed the 5' RACE reads with MiXCR anew, one entry per CDR3 protein. The profile shows 100,000 or so distinct CDR3 sequences, 4.4% of them singletons. Antigens of these TCRs are unknown. This sample's time point: sample taken at primary tumor resection. Study-level results: The number of expanded tumor alpha and beta chains correlated with mutation number.

Sample: lung tumor tissue, taken at surgery. These TCRs come from a male donor with early-stage non-small cell lung cancer.

This clonotype has a count of ten or more. This chain links TRBV20-1 with TRBJ2-1; D perhaps matches TRBD2 (6 bases). The ends were cut back, 3 bases at V and 2 bases at J, with 20 bases in the middle. CDR1 is DFQATT and CDR2 is SNEGSKA in the germline V gene (reference sequence). The CDR3 totals 17 residues. The CDR3 region is CSASGLANRLAYNEQFF. The CDR3 DNA follows: TGCAGTGCTAGTGGCCTAGCGAATAGGTTAGCCTACAATGAGCAGTTCTTC.

This clonotype was counted many times. The chain couples TRBV29-1 to TRBJ2-5, with 8 bases matching TRBD2. CDR1 and CDR2 from the germline V gene are SQVTM and ANQGSEA. The CDR3 has 13 residues. With 4 bases clipped from V and 5 bases from J, the junction kept 6 bases outside the gene matches. CDR3 sequence reads: CSVAAGEGETQYF. Here the CDR3 DNA reads TGCAGCGTTGCAGCGGGAGAGGGGGAGACCCAGTACTTC.

This clonotype was observed a few times. This rearrangement joins TRBV5-1 to TRBJ2-7; D uncertain. In germline, CDR1 is SGHRS, CDR2 YFSETQ. V was shortened by 6 bases and J by 2 bases, with 15 bases between the two germline ends. The CDR3 has 14 residues. CDR3 loop: CASTQGSVTYEQYF. DNA for the CDR3: TGCGCCAGCACCCAAGGAAGCGTTACCTACGAGCAGTACTTC.

This clonotype was observed at least ten times. At one end, the junction sequence differs from germline, possibly due to a read error. V gene TRBV20-1 combines with J gene TRBJ2-7, with a weak D call TRBD1 (6 bases). CDR1 is DFQATT, CDR2 SNEGSKA, per germline (reference sequence). The CDR3 runs 11 residues. The CDR3 nucleotides are TGCAGTGCTAGTGTTCAGGACAGCACCGTCTTC. Translated: CSASVQDSTVF.

This clonotype was found a few times. This may be a read error: a much more frequent sequence differs by one nucleotide. V usage is TRBV6-1 and J usage is TRBJ2-7; 10 bases align to TRBD2. Per germline, CDR1 MNHNS and CDR2 SASEGT. This CDR3 contains 13 residues. The DNA for the CDR3 is TGTGCCAGCGGTAGCGGGAGGCTCTACGAGCAGAACTTC. This sequence encodes CASGSGRLYEQNF.

This clonotype appeared many times. V is TRBV29-1 and J is TRBJ2-3; D gene ambiguous. Germline CDR1 and CDR2: SQVTM and ANQGSEA. The CDR3 has 12 residues. V was cut by 7 bases and J by 0 bases, with 8 bases left in between. The CDR3 nucleotides read TGCAGCGGTGGCCCTAGCACAGATACGCAGTATTTT. It is translated as CSGGPSTDTQYF.

This clonotype was recorded many times. CDR3 region: CASTRWGSFSEQYF. For the CDR3, the DNA is TGTGCCAGCACCCGATGGGGTTCCTTCTCCGAGCAGTACTTC. The chain uses TRBV6-5 and TRBJ2-7, with D hard to call. The germline V gene encodes CDR1 MNHEY and CDR2 SVGAGI. With 7 bases removed from V and 6 bases from J, the gap between germline ends came to 19 bases. The CDR3 covers 14 residues.

This clonotype was counted at least ten times. The chain employs TRBV11-2 and TRBJ1-4; no reliable D call. The V gene lost 4 bases and the J gene lost 5 bases, with 8 bases spanning the gap. This CDR3 region has 13 residues. Germline V gene lookup returns CDR1 SGHAT and CDR2 FQNNGV. CDR3 nucleotide sequence: TGTGCCAGCAGCTACGGCGCCAATGAAAAACTGTTTTTT. Translating it yields CASSYGANEKLFF. The whole variable domain, filled in from reference TRBV11-2 and TRBJ1-4, reads EAGVAQSPRYKIIEKRQSVAFWCNPISGHATLYWYQQILGQGPKLLIQFQNNGVVDDSQLPKDRFSAERLKGVDSTLKIQPAKLEDSAVYLCASSYGANEKLFFGSGTQLSVL.

This clonotype was found many times. The chain employs TRBV20-1 and TRBJ1-6, with D perhaps TRBD1 (6 bases). The V end was cut by 0 bases, the J end by 7 bases, with 7 bases between. Germline V gene lookup returns CDR1 DFQATT and CDR2 SNEGSKA (reference sequence). The CDR3 is 13 residues long. DNA for the CDR3: TGCAGTGCTAGAGACAGGGGAAATTCACCCCTCCACTTT. It codes for CSARDRGNSPLHF.

This clonotype was recorded at least ten times. The chain is built from TRBV6-5 and TRBJ2-7; 7 bases agree with TRBD2. The germline gives CDR1 MNHEY, CDR2 SVGAGI. This CDR3 is built from 15 residues. Losses at the gene ends were 4 bases for V and 3 bases for J; bases not matched to a gene: 9. In DNA form, the CDR3 reads TGTGCCAGCAGTTTTGGGCTAGCGGAGCTCTACGAGCAGTACTTC. This encodes CASSFGLAELYEQYF.

This clonotype was picked up many times. The chain joins TRBV11-2 to TRBJ2-2, with TRBD1 matching over 9 bases. The CDR3 runs 17 residues. Germline V CDR1 and CDR2: SGHAT, FQNNGV. With 5 bases clipped from V and 4 bases from J, the junction kept 11 bases outside the gene matches. CDR3 bases: TGTGCCAGCAGCCTAACTTCCGGGACAGGGTCCACCGGGGAGCTGTTTTTT. Translation gives CASSLTSGTGSTGELFF.

This clonotype came up many times. Relative to the germline gene, one junction end is altered; a read error may explain this. The CDR3 DNA reads as TGCGCCAGCAGGCAAGAGGGTTTCTATAATTCACCCCTCCACTTT. Its protein product is CASRQEGFYNSPLHF. The rearrangement links TRBV4-1 to TRBJ1-6; no clear D gene. CDR3 length: 15 residues. CDR1 is MGHRA and CDR2 is YSYEKL in the germline V gene.